This TCR beta chain came from a study of cytomegalovirus exposure and HLA in healthy donors. 60 Vbeta and 13 Jbeta primers were used in PCR. Assay used: immunoSEQ multiplex PCR; TCRdb lists only in-frame clones, some missing. Found here are over 150,000 clones, approximately 80% of them singletons; the top ten hold approximately 3.7%. Concerning this clone: Its antigen is still unknown.

General observations from the study: TRBV6-2, TRBV6-3 and some other V segments were unresolvable in 87-base-pair reads.

Germline V CDR1 and CDR2: SGHDN, FVKESK. This CDR3 has 16 residues. V was cut by 1 base and J by 0 bases, with 10 bases left in between. This TCR derives from a young man in good health and CMV-seropositive. Sequencing was carried out using PBMCs. The chain links TRBV14 to TRBJ1-3; a weak D match, TRBD1 (5 bases). The CDR3, as DNA: TGTGCCAGCAGCCAAGCACTGACAGTCTCTGGAAACACCATATATTTT. The encoded protein is CASSQALTVSGNTIYF.